The 18 T cell receptor beta chains listed next were all sequenced from one sample in a study of regulatory T cells in long-lasting Graves disease. The authors built TCR beta libraries using iRepertoire HTBI primers and Arm-PCR of CDR3 regions. MiXCR, applied by TCRdb to the multiplex PCR reads, yields one record per CDR3 protein. Altogether approximately 480,000 distinct CDR3 sequences are present, about a sixth being singletons, with the ten largest covering 9% to 15%. Time point in this sample: newly diagnosed GD, antithyroid drugs for less than 3 months. Construction of the TCR library relied on RNA isolated from PBMCs. These data were likewise used in another study, on T cells in Graves' hyperthyroidism and ophthalmopathy.

The sample here was peripheral blood mononuclear cells (PBMCs), taken at new diagnosis, from a patient treated with antithyroid drugs. The origin of the receptors is a man between 40 and 49 years old with Graves disease.

This clonotype was observed many times. In DNA, the CDR3 is TGTGCCAGCACCAAGGACCGAACTAACTATGGCTACACCTTC. Residues: CASTKDRTNYGYTF. The chain has TRBV12-3 or TRBV12-4 and TRBJ1-2; D remains unclear. This CDR3 spans 14 amino acids. V was cut by 7 bases and J by 0 bases, with 12 bases left in between.

This clonotype was detected many times. The V gene is TRBV3-1, the J gene TRBJ2-7; D perhaps matches TRBD1 (6 bases). This CDR3 region has 14 residues. In germline, CDR1 is LGHDT, CDR2 YNNKEL (reference sequence). Trimming removed 3 bases from V and 0 bases from J, with 9 bases in between. The CDR3 here is CASSQRGISYEQYF. The CDR3 DNA reads TGTGCCAGCAGCCAGAGGGGGATCTCCTACGAGCAGTACTTC.

The rearrangement joins TRBV20-1 to TRBJ1-1; D possibly corresponds to TRBD1 (5 bases). The CDR3 extends over 14 amino acids. Trimming shortened V by 5 bases and J by 0 bases, and 13 bases separated the two germline ends. The germline V gene has CDR1 DFQATT and CDR2 SNEGSKA (reference sequence). CDR3 protein: CSAPRQILNTEAFF. CDR3 DNA sequence: TGCAGTGCTCCCCGACAGATCCTGAACACTGAAGCTTTCTTT.

The chain links TRBV5-1 to TRBJ2-2; D remains ambiguous. Looked up from germline, CDR1 is SGHRS and CDR2 is YFSETQ. The CDR3 contains 13 residues. V shed 2 bases and J shed 6 bases, with 8 bases lying between them. The DNA for the CDR3 is TGCGCCAGCAGCTTTGGGGTTTCCGGGGAGCTGTTTTTT. It is translated as CASSFGVSGELFF. The full variable domain, in which reference TRBV5-1 and TRBJ2-2 provide the parts outside the CDR3, is KAGVTQTPRYLIKTRGQQVTLSCSPISGHRSVSWYQQTPGQGLQFLFEYFSETQRNKGNFPGRFSGRQFSNSRSEMNVSTLELGDSALYLCASSFGVSGELFFGEGSRLTVL.

This clonotype was recorded many times. The chain combines TRBV28 with TRBJ1-2; D unclear. The germline V gene encodes CDR1 MDHEN and CDR2 SYDVKM. The CDR3 is made up of 12 amino acids. For the CDR3, the DNA is TGTCTAAGCAGTCCTCCCGGCTATGGCTACACCTTC. Protein product: CLSSPPGYGYTF.

This clonotype was detected many times. The rearrangement uses TRBV5-1 and TRBJ2-1, with D hard to call. The CDR3 is 16 amino acids. V lost 1 base to trimming and J lost 0 bases, with 11 bases between them. Germline assignment: CDR1 SGHRS and CDR2 YFSETQ. The CDR3 DNA reads as TGCGCCAGCAGCTTGAGTGCGGCTAGCTCCTACAATGAGCAGTTCTTC. Its protein is CASSLSAASSYNEQFF. The variable domain in full, completed from reference TRBV5-1 and TRBJ2-1, reads KAGVTQTPRYLIKTRGQQVTLSCSPISGHRSVSWYQQTPGQGLQFLFEYFSETQRNKGNFPGRFSGRQFSNSRSEMNVSTLELGDSALYLCASSLSAASSYNEQFFGPGTRLTVL.

This clonotype was seen many times. The chain combines TRBV9 with TRBJ1-2; unclear D gene. The germline gives CDR1 SGDLS, CDR2 YYNGEE. Trimming cost V 4 bases and J 2 bases, with 15 bases left between them. The CDR3 is 15 residues long. The chain's CDR3 is CASSPEEGTNYGYTF. The CDR3 DNA reads as TGTGCCAGCAGCCCCGAGGAGGGCACGAACTATGGCTACACCTTC.

This clonotype appeared a few times. The V call is TRBV6-1, the J call TRBJ2-3; D is ambiguous. Per the germline V gene, CDR1 is MNHNS and CDR2 is SASEGT. The CDR3 is made up of 15 amino acids. V was clipped by 6 bases and J by 0 bases, with 13 bases between them. CDR3 sequence (DNA): TGTGCCAGCAGACCTCCCGCCCCTAGCACAGATACGCAGTATTTT. Residues: CASRPPAPSTDTQYF.

This clonotype was detected once. A much larger clone differs from this one at a single base, so this may be a read error. This rearrangement joins TRBV28 to TRBJ2-1; 7 positions agree with TRBD1. Germline trimming cut 5 bases from V and 13 bases from J; bases unmatched to any gene: 8. There are 12 residues in the CDR3. From germline, CDR1 is MDHEN and CDR2 SYDVKM. The CDR3 region is CASSGTEETQFF. Written as DNA, the CDR3 is TGTGCCAGCAGTGGGACAGAAGAGACCCAGTTCTTC.

CDR3 in DNA: TGTGCCAGCAGCCAAGCGCCAGGGGGAACCACTAGCACAGATACGCAGTATTTT. Protein sequence: CASSQAPGGTTSTDTQYF. The chain employs TRBV3-1 and TRBJ2-3; 7 nucleotides match TRBD1. The ends lost 1 base at V and 0 bases at J; junction bases unmatched: 10. The germline gives CDR1 LGHDT, CDR2 YNNKEL (reference sequence). This CDR3 contains 18 residues.

This clonotype came up many times. The chain has TRBV19 and TRBJ2-1; D gene uncertain. Germline lookup yields CDR1 LNHDA and CDR2 SQIVND (reference sequence). V was shortened by 9 bases and J by 4 bases, with 13 bases between the two germline ends. CDR3 length: 13 residues. The chain's CDR3 is CASSYSRYNEQFF. CDR3 bases: TGTGCCAGCAGTTACTCGAGGTACAATGAGCAGTTCTTC.

This clonotype was observed a handful of times. The CDR3, as DNA: TGTGCCACCAGTGATTTGAGGGTGAGCTCCTACGAGCAGTACTTC. As protein: CATSDLRVSSYEQYF. V gene TRBV24-1 combines with J gene TRBJ2-7; D remains unclear. The V gene lost 0 bases and the J gene lost 0 bases, with 8 bases spanning the gap. CDR3 length equals 15 residues. Per the germline V gene, CDR1 is KGHDR and CDR2 is SFDVKD.

This clonotype was seen a handful of times. This chain uses TRBV6-1 with TRBJ2-3, with 10 nucleotides matching TRBD2. The J segment lost 5 bases and the V segment lost 8 bases, leaving 7 bases of the junction unmatched. This CDR3 region has 14 residues. In germline, CDR1 is MNHNS, CDR2 SASEGT. CDR3: CASLLAGAGDTQYF. The CDR3 coding sequence is TGTGCCAGCCTTCTAGCGGGAGCGGGAGATACGCAGTATTTT.

The chain recombines TRBV24-1 with TRBJ2-4; D is perhaps TRBD1 or TRBD2 (7 bases each). CDR1 is KGHDR and CDR2 is SFDVKD in the germline V gene. CDR3 length equals 16 residues. Trimming removed 7 bases from V and 1 base from J, with 16 bases in between. The CDR3 spells CATSPGGASAKNIQYF. The CDR3 nucleotides read TGTGCCACCAGCCCAGGGGGGGCCTCCGCCAAAAACATTCAGTACTTC.

This rearrangement joins TRBV7-6 to TRBJ2-3, with 7 nucleotides matching TRBD2. The length of the CDR3 is 18 residues. Germline V lookup: CDR1 SGHVS, CDR2 FNYEAQ. V was pared by 10 bases and J by 4 bases, with 23 bases of the junction left unmatched. In DNA form, the CDR3 reads TGTGCCACCACCCCGGGAGCCCCTTGGGGGAGGGCTTCAGATACGCAGTATTTT. Amino acid sequence: CATTPGAPWGRASDTQYF.

This clonotype was picked up a small number of times. Its ends do not fully match the called genes, so a read error is possible. The chain has TRBV7-7 and TRBJ2-2; 7 bases agree with TRBD2. CDR1 is SSHAT, CDR2 FNYEAQ, per germline (reference sequence). This CDR3 has 16 amino acids. CDR3 DNA sequence: TGTGCTAGCAGCTTACTTGCGGGAGCTGGAGCCGGGGAGCTGTTTTTT. As protein: CASSLLAGAGAGELFF.

The chain employs TRBV9 and TRBJ1-5, with D uncertain. Per the germline V gene, CDR1 is SGDLS and CDR2 is YYNGEE. V lost 0 bases, J lost 8 bases, and 12 bases lay in between. The CDR3 is 14 amino acids. The CDR3 coding sequence is TGTGCCAGCAGCGTAGTACCCTTTGGAGAGCCCCAGCATTTT. Residues: CASSVVPFGEPQHF.

This clonotype has at least ten counts. This rearrangement joins TRBV24-1 to TRBJ2-2; a possible D gene is TRBD1 (5 bases). The germline gives CDR1 KGHDR, CDR2 SFDVKD. This CDR3 region has 17 residues. V shed 3 bases and J shed 3 bases, with 16 bases lying between them. CDR3 residues: CATSDPITGAYTGELFF. The CDR3 coding sequence is TGTGCCACCAGTGATCCCATAACTGGGGCATACACCGGGGAGCTGTTTTTT.